This T cell receptor beta chain was recovered during a study of control samples from healthy donors and cancer patients (dated by TCRdb to the early 2020s). The CDR3, cysteine through phenylalanine, is 17 amino acids long. Of all the DNA, just the CDR3 is kept, 51 bases in frame from base 1. Trimming removed 2 bases from V and 1 base from J; the gene matches leave 8 bases unexplained. The germline V gene encodes CDR1 SGHAT and CDR2 FQNNGV. Turning to this clone: Its antigen is currently not known. Base qualities were left out, and no much larger clone turns up one base away.

The library was generated by the immunoSEQ multiplex PCR assay. The table comes from immuneACCESS by way of TCRdb, which keeps in-frame sequences with V and J called. Part of the clones is missing from these tables; in studies checked, under half for an unresolved V gene and the rest for unknown reasons. The sample has 78,000 or so clones on record, roughly 84% of them singletons. The top ten clonotypes cover around 5.7% of the sample. Sequences were obtained from blood. The sequence is built from TRBV11-2 and TRBJ2-3; 8 junctional bases match TRBD2. The sequence was collected from a woman aged 45-65 years in good health. This receptor carries the CDR3 CASSLTVSGGGTDTQYF. The DNA sequence is given as TGTGCCAGCAGCTTAACTGTCAGCGGGGGCGGCACAGATACGCAGTATTTT.